Listed below are T cell receptor beta chains from one sample, sequenced in a study of cytomegalovirus exposure and HLA in healthy donors. This table comes from immunoSEQ multiplex PCR, and its TCRdb copy is limited to in-frame clones, with some not included. Here the sample spans about 170,000 clones, 80% to 85% being singletons. Material for sequencing was PBMCs. The receptors derive from a male donor in good health and CMV-seronegative. Each CDR3 is given with its conserved first and last residue. Fields, in order: V gene, J gene, D gene, clone size, CDR3 DNA, CDR3 protein. D genes are given only for firm matches. Clone size is stated in some rows and not others, as once, few, many or a class when expanded.

>TRBV5-1|TRBJ2-6|TRBD1|NA
TGCGCCAGCAGCCCGCTAGGACAGGCCACGGCCGGCGTCCTGACTTTC
CASSPLGQATAGVLTF
>TRBV6-6|TRBJ1-1|TRBD1|NA
TGTGCCAGCAGTGGCGGACAGGGGTACGCTGAAGCTTTCTTT
CASSGGQGYAEAFF
>TRBV6-1|TRBJ1-1|NA|few
TGTGCCAGCACCCCAGCGGGCCTTGAAGCTTTCTTT
CASTPAGLEAFF
>TRBV6-1|TRBJ1-6|NA|NA
TGTGCCAGCAGTGAAGCTAGGGGGAATTCACCCCTCCACTTT
CASSEARGNSPLHF
>TRBV10-3|TRBJ2-7|NA|NA
TGTGCCATCAGTGACTTACAGGGAACCTACGAGCAGTACTTC
CAISDLQGTYEQYF
>TRBV4-3|TRBJ2-3|NA|NA
TGCGCCAGCAGCCTGTCCCACGGTACAGATACGCAGTATTTT
CASSLSHGTDTQYF
>TRBV5-4|TRBJ1-2|TRBD1|NA
TGTGCCAGCAGCTCCGAGAGGACAGGGGAAATCTATGGCTACACCTTC
CASSSERTGEIYGYTF
>TRBV6-5|TRBJ2-7|NA|NA
TGTGCCAGCAGTTACTCGAGGACAGTAACCTACGAGCAGTACTTC
CASSYSRTVTYEQYF
>TRBV2|TRBJ2-5|NA|NA
TGTGCCAGCAGTTGGGACTTCGGGACCCAGTACTTC
CASSWDFGTQYF
>TRBV19|TRBJ1-5|NA|NA
TGTGCCAGTAGTATAACTCTCCTAGACAGGCATAGCAATCAGCCCCAGCATTTT
CASSITLLDRHSNQPQHF
>TRBV2|TRBJ2-7|TRBD1|NA
TGTGCCAGCAGTTCGAGGACAGGCCACTCCTACGAGCAGTACTTC
CASSSRTGHSYEQYF
>TRBV5-4|TRBJ2-1|NA|NA
TGTGCCAGCAGCGGGCCGGGACTTAACAATGAGCAGTTCTTC
CASSGPGLNNEQFF
>TRBV12-5|TRBJ2-7|TRBD2|NA
TGTGCTAGTGGTTTGGTAACTAGCGGGGGTGTGCAGTACTTC
CASGLVTSGGVQYF
>TRBV5-5|TRBJ1-6|NA|NA
TGTGCCAGCAGTCACCCTCCCGGACTGGCGCCCCTCCACTTT
CASSHPPGLAPLHF
>TRBV4-1|TRBJ2-2|NA|NA
TGCGCCAGCAGCCAACTTGACCTAGTCACCACCGGGGAGCTGTTTTTT
CASSQLDLVTTGELFF
>TRBV14|TRBJ1-6|NA|NA
TGTGCCAGCAGCCAAGGGTCAGGGGCCTATAATTCACCCCTCCACTTT
CASSQGSGAYNSPLHF
>TRBV12-5|TRBJ1-2|NA|NA
TGTGCTAGTGGTTTGCCCCCCCAGGGTCACTATGGCTACACCTTC
CASGLPPQGHYGYTF
>TRBV11-2|TRBJ2-5|NA|NA
TGTGCCAGCAGCTTAGCAGGGACTCAGGAGACCCAGTACTTC
CASSLAGTQETQYF
>TRBV19|TRBJ1-6|TRBD1|NA
TGTGCCAGTAGTTACAAAGCCGGGACAGGGCACAAAAGCTCCTATAATTCACCCCTCCACTTT
CASSYKAGTGHKSSYNSPLHF
>TRBV7-6|TRBJ2-5|TRBD2|NA
TGTGCCAGCAGCTCCAGTTGGCGGGGGAAAGTCGGAGAGACCCAGTACTTC
CASSSSWRGKVGETQYF
>TRBV6-5|TRBJ1-1|NA|few
TGTGCCAGCAGCAGTCGTTGGCAGGGGAAGACTGAAGCTTTCTTT
CASSSRWQGKTEAFF
>TRBV5-1|TRBJ1-2|TRBD1|NA
TGCGCCAGCCGCTACGACAGGGATTTGGATGGCTACACCTTC
CASRYDRDLDGYTF
>TRBV5-4|TRBJ2-1|NA|NA
TGTGCCAGCAGCTTGGGCGGGGCGGCCTACAATGAGCAGTTCTTC
CASSLGGAAYNEQFF
>TRBV7-8|TRBJ1-6|TRBD1|NA
TGTGCCAGCAGCTTAAAAGGGACAGGGCATTCACCCCTCCACTTT
CASSLKGTGHSPLHF
>TRBV5-1|TRBJ2-2|NA|NA
TGCGCCAGCCACGTAGGGGAAGTAAACACCGGGGAGCTGTTTTTT
CASHVGEVNTGELFF
>TRBV20-1|TRBJ1-2|NA|NA
TGCAGTGCTAGAAGCTTTGGCTACACCTTC
CSARSFGYTF
>TRBV19|TRBJ2-5|TRBD1|once
TGTGCCAGTAGTGGTCGGACAGGGCAAGAGACCCAGTACTTC
CASSGRTGQETQYF
>TRBV5-6|TRBJ2-7|TRBD1|NA
TGCGCCAGCAGTTTCGGGACAGGGGAAGTCGAGCAGTACTTC
CASSFGTGEVEQYF
>TRBV5-6|TRBJ2-7|TRBD1|few
TGTGCCAGCAGCTGGCGAACAGGGGGGAACGAGCAGTACTTC
CASSWRTGGNEQYF
>TRBV9|TRBJ2-7|TRBD1|NA
TGTGCCAGCAGCGTAGGTGGGACAGGGCTCCACGAGCAGTACTTC
CASSVGGTGLHEQYF
>TRBV6-1|TRBJ2-5|TRBD1|few
TGTGCCAGCAGTGAAGAATTGACAGGGGAAGAGACCCAGTACTTC
CASSEELTGEETQYF
>TRBV28|TRBJ1-3|TRBD1|NA
TGTGCCAGCACCCTGACAGGGGCCGGAAACACCATATATTTT
CASTLTGAGNTIYF
>TRBV7-2|TRBJ2-3|TRBD2|NA
TGTGCCAGCCGACTAGCGGCTAGCACAGATACGCAGTATTTT
CASRLAASTDTQYF
>TRBV6-5|TRBJ1-1|TRBD1|NA
TGTGCCAGCAGTCCCGGACAGGGAGGACTTCTGTTTGCTTTCTTT
CASSPGQGGLLFAFF
>TRBV7-9|TRBJ2-3|NA|NA
TGTTCCAGCAGCATAAGGACAGGAGGGTGGGATACGCAGTATTTT
CSSSIRTGGWDTQYF
>TRBV6-6|TRBJ1-6|TRBD1|NA
TGTGCCAGCAGTAGTGACAGGGACAATTCACCCCTCCACTTT
CASSSDRDNSPLHF
>TRBV6-1|TRBJ2-1|NA|NA
TGTGCCAGCAGTGAACTAGAGAGCTCCTACAATGAGCAGTTCTTC
CASSELESSYNEQFF
>TRBV19|TRBJ2-7|NA|NA
TGTGCCAGTAGTATGAGCGGCTGGTCCTACGAGCAGTACTTC
CASSMSGWSYEQYF
>TRBV27|TRBJ2-7|NA|NA
TGTGCCAGCAGTTTGTACTACAACTACGAGCAGTACTTC
CASSLYYNYEQYF
>TRBV15|TRBJ1-1|NA|NA
TGTGCCACCAGCAGAGAAAGGGGGACTGAAGCTTTCTTT
CATSRERGTEAFF
>TRBV12-5|TRBJ2-1|TRBD2|NA
TGTGCTAGTGGTTCAAGCGGGGGGAACAATGAGCAGTTCTTC
CASGSSGGNNEQFF
>TRBV6-5|TRBJ1-6|NA|few
TGTGCCAGCAGTTACTCGCAAGTCCATGGGCCACCCCTCCACTTT
CASSYSQVHGPPLHF
>TRBV5-1|TRBJ1-1|NA|NA
TGCGCCAGCAGCTACCAGGGGCGGACGAACACTGAAGCTTTCTTT
CASSYQGRTNTEAFF
>TRBV5-1|TRBJ2-5|NA|once
TGCGCCAGCAGCTTTTCACGGGGAAACCAAGAGACCCAGTACTTC
CASSFSRGNQETQYF
>TRBV5-4|TRBJ2-3|TRBD1|NA
TGTGCCAGCAGCCAGGACAGGGCCGGGGCAGATACGCAGTATTTT
CASSQDRAGADTQYF
>TRBV27|TRBJ2-1|TRBD2|NA
TGTGCCAGCACCACACTAGCGGGGTACAATGAGCAGTTCTTC
CASTTLAGYNEQFF